This section outlines one T cell receptor (beta chain) sequence together with its context. No antigen is known for it. One end of the junction is discordant with germline, which a read error may explain. Measured with immunoSEQ multiplex PCR; TCRdb has only the in-frame clones, and not every one. The table includes tens of thousands of clones, 82% detected once. Germline V gene lookup returns CDR1 LGHNA and CDR2 YNFKEQ. The CDR3 has 11 residues. Indicated treatment: AdE1-LMPpoly-expanded autologous EBV-specific T-cell therapy followed by anti-PD-1 nivolumab. The data derive from a study of EBV T-cell therapy then PD-1 blockade in nasopharyngeal carcinoma.

The receptor's source is a man in his forties with nasopharyngeal carcinoma. The sequencing used CD8+ T cells from blood, collected at day -245 from a patient whose treatment included autologous EBV-specific T cells and nivolumab. This chain joins TRBV4-2 and TRBJ2-7, with D possibly TRBD2 on 5 matching bases. CDR3 region: CASSQGRVFDF. The CDR3 nucleotides read TGTGCCAGCAGCCAGGGGAGAGTCTTTGACTTC.